This entry is about one TCR beta chain. Its antigen is unknown. This entry belongs to a study of T cells expressing NK-cell markers. Study-wide background: Beta-chain profiling covered CD3+CD56+NKG2C+, CD3+CD56+NKG2C- and CD3+CD56-NKG2C+ sorted subsets. Sequenced donors, eight in total, included seven who were HCMV-seropositive and one who was seronegative.

The study, taken as a whole, reports: Questions lingered over whether expanded NKG2C+ T cell clones were HCMV-specific.

From the 5' RACE reads, TCRdb lists one entry per CDR3 protein and no DNA. The table lists a few hundred thousand distinct CDR3 sequences. The sequenced sample was blood T cells: a sorted CD56 or NKG2C T cell subset, CD4+ or CD8+ T cells, or bulk PBMC T cells (not recorded which). The source of this sequence is a man aged 18-70 years in good health.

CDR3: CASSSRGGQETQYF. The gene calls are TRBV3-1 and TRBJ2-5; TCRdb's D call, TRBD1, is unchecked because there is no DNA. This CDR3 is 14 amino acids long. Germline CDR1 reads LGHDT; CDR2 reads YNNKEL (reference sequence).